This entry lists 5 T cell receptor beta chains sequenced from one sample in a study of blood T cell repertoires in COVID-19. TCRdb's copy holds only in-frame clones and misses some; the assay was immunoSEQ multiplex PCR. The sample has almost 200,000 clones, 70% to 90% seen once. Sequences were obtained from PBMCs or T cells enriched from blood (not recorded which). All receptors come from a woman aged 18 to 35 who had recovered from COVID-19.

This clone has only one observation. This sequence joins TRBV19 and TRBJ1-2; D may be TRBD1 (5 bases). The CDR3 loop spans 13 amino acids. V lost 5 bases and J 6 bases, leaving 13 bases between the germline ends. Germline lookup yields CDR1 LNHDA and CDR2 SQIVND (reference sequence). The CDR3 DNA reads TGTGCCAGTAGTGCAGGGCTTTCAGATGGCTACACCTTC. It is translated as CASSAGLSDGYTF. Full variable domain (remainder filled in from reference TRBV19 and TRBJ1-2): DGGITQSPKYLFRKEGQNVTLSCEQNLNHDAMYWYRQDPGQGLRLIYYSQIVNDFQKGDIAEGYSVSREKKESFPLTVTSAQKNPTAFYLCASSAGLSDGYTFGSGTRLTVV.

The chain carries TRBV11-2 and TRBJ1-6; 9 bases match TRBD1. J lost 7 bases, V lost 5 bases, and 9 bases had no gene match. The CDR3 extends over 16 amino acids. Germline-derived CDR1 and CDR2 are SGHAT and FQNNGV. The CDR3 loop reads CASSPADRGGNSPLHF. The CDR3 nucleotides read TGTGCCAGCAGCCCCGCGGACAGGGGAGGAAATTCACCCCTCCACTTT.

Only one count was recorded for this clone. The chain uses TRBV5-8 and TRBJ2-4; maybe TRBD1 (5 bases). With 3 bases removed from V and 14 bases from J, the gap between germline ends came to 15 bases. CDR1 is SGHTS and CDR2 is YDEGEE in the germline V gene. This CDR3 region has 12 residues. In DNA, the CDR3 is TGTGCCAGCAGCTCGCAGGGTCTCAGAAAGTACTTC. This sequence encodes CASSSQGLRKYF. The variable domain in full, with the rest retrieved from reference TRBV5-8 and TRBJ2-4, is EAGVTQSPTHLIKTRGQQATLRCSPISGHTSVYWYQQALGLGLQFLLWYDEGEERNRGNFPPRFSGRQFPNYSSELNVNALELEDSALYLCASSSQGLRKYFGAGTRLSVL.

The CDR3 DNA is TGTGCCAGCAGCCGTAGCCCCGGGTTAAGCTCCTACGAGCAGTACTTC. This translates into CASSRSPGLSSYEQYF. The chain carries TRBV5-4 and TRBJ2-7; D uncertain. The ends were cut back, 4 bases at V and 0 bases at J, with 17 bases in the middle. The CDR3 sequence is 16 residues long. Per the germline V gene, CDR1 is SGHNT and CDR2 is YYREEE (reference sequence).

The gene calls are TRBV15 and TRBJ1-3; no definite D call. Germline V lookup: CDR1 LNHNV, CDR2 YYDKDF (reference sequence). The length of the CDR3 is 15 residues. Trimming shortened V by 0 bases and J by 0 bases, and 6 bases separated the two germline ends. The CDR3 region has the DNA TGTGCCACCAGCAGAGACATTAGCTCTGGAAACACCATATATTTT. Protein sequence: CATSRDISSGNTIYF.